Listed below are T cell receptor beta chains from one sample, sequenced in a study of identical twins' blood T cells. TCRdb re-called the 5' RACE reads with MiXCR, one entry per CDR3 protein. This table has fewer than 450,000 distinct CDR3 sequences, about 28% appearing once. Sequencing was done on a sample of PBMCs. Receptors were obtained from a woman aged 18 to 55 in good health. Each CDR3 is given with its conserved first and last residue. The D gene is left open where the match is weak. Clone size is not always given. Where it is, it says once, few, many or a class for expanded clones.

abundance	v_gene	j_gene	d_gene	CDR3nt	CDR3aa
few	TRBV20-1	TRBJ1-1	-	TGCAGTGCTAGAGTTTGGGAGGGTATTGCTTTCTTT	CSARVWEGIAFF
-	TRBV27	TRBJ1-3	-	TGTGCCAGCAGTTTATCCTGGGTAAAAGGAAACACCATATATTTT	CASSLSWVKGNTIYF
few	TRBV6-5	TRBJ1-1	-	TGTGCCAGCAGTAAGCGATACACTGAAGCTTTCTTT	CASSKRYTEAFF
-	TRBV7-9	TRBJ1-2	-	TGTGCCAGCAGCTTAAGTGAGGGGATTTTTTCGTATGGCTACACCTTC	CASSLSEGIFSYGYTF
-	TRBV27	TRBJ1-6	TRBD1	TGTGCCAGCAGACGGCAGACAGGGGCCTATAATTCACCCCTCCACTTT	CASRRQTGAYNSPLHF
-	TRBV20-1	TRBJ1-1	-	TGCAGTGCTAGAGGGCCAGAGAACACTGAAACTTTCTTT	CSARGPENTETFF
few	TRBV12-3/TRBV12-4	TRBJ1-5	TRBD1	TGTGCCAGCAGTTCCCCAGGGGGTCAGCCCCAGCATTTT	CASSSPGGQPQHF
-	TRBV9	TRBJ2-3	-	TGTGCCAGCAGCGCAGGGAGAGATACGCAGTATTTT	CASSAGRDTQYF
many	TRBV25-1	TRBJ1-1	-	TGTGCCGTCACAGGGTGGTCCACTGAAGCTTTCTTT	CAVTGWSTEAFF
-	TRBV20-1	TRBJ2-1	TRBD2	TGCAGTGCTAGTGTGACCCCGGGAGGAGGATACAATGAGCAGTTCTTC	CSASVTPGGGYNEQFF
-	TRBV7-8	TRBJ1-1	-	TGTGCCGGCAGCGCTAACACTGAAGCTTTCTTT	CAGSANTEAFF
-	TRBV12-3/TRBV12-4	TRBJ2-6	-	TGTGCCAGCAGTTTTTCAGGGGTTGGGGCCAACGTCCTGACTTTC	CASSFSGVGANVLTF
-	TRBV20-1	TRBJ1-5	-	TGCAGTGCTAGTGGGATTTTAGCAAATCAGCCCCAGCATTTT	CSASGILANQPQHF
-	TRBV18	TRBJ2-7	-	TGTGCCAGCTCCCTAGTCGGCGAGGAGCGCTACGAGCAGTACTTC	CASSLVGEERYEQYF
many	TRBV15	TRBJ1-1	-	TGTGCCTCCCGTGACCGGGCAGGGACTGAAGCTTTCTTT	CASRDRAGTEAFF
-	TRBV7-8	TRBJ1-5	-	TGTGCCGGCAGCCTCGAGGGGACCAGCAATCAGCCCCAGCATTTT	CAGSLEGTSNQPQHF
-	TRBV7-2	TRBJ1-2	TRBD1	TGTGCCAGCAGTACAGGGACAGCTTATGGCTACACCTTC	CASSTGTAYGYTF
-	TRBV29-1	TRBJ1-1	TRBD1	TGCAGCGGTTTAAGGGACAGTCGTGAAGCTTTCTTT	CSGLRDSREAFF
few	TRBV15	TRBJ2-2	-	TGTGCCACCAGCAGAGATTTGGGGCCGAACACCGGGGAGCTGTTTTTT	CATSRDLGPNTGELFF
many	TRBV7-6	TRBJ1-2	TRBD1	TGTGCCAGCAGCTTAACAGGGGGCGTCTATGGCTACACCTTC	CASSLTGGVYGYTF
-	TRBV5-4	TRBJ1-2	-	TGTGCCAGCAGCAAAGCGCGGGAAAACTATGGCTACACCTTC	CASSKARENYGYTF
few	TRBV29-1	TRBJ2-3	TRBD1	TGCAGCGTTACAGGGGACACAGATACGCAGTATTTT	CSVTGDTDTQYF
-	TRBV5-1	TRBJ2-5	TRBD1	TGCGCCAGCAGCTTCGGGACAGGAACAGAGACCCAGTACTTC	CASSFGTGTETQYF
-	TRBV9	TRBJ1-2	-	TGTGCCAGCAGCGTAGCTACTTCCCGTTCCAGTGGCTACACCTTC	CASSVATSRSSGYTF
-	TRBV20-1	TRBJ1-2	-	TGCAGTGCTAAGACCGAAGGAGGAGGATATGGCTACACCTTC	CSAKTEGGGYGYTF
few	TRBV5-6	TRBJ2-3	-	TGTGCCAGCAGCGGGAGGAGATTCACAGATACGCAGTATTTT	CASSGRRFTDTQYF
-	TRBV5-8	TRBJ1-2	-	TGTGCCAGCAGCTTTGGACGGCCCCGCGACTTTAACTATGGCTACACCTTC	CASSFGRPRDFNYGYTF
-	TRBV27	TRBJ1-5	-	TGTGCCAGCACCACAAATAGCAATCAGCCCCAGCATTTT	CASTTNSNQPQHF
many	TRBV5-1	TRBJ1-6	TRBD1	TGCGCCAGCAGCTTGGGACAGGGAAATAATTCACCCCTCCACTTT	CASSLGQGNNSPLHF
-	TRBV6-1	TRBJ2-2	-	TGTGCCAGCAAGGCCCCTGGGCTGTTTTTT	CASKAPGLFF
-	TRBV5-1	TRBJ1-4	-	TGCGCCAGCAGCTTGAGTGGGGGTAATGAAAAACTGTTTTTT	CASSLSGGNEKLFF
-	TRBV29-1	TRBJ1-1	-	TGCAGCGTACGAGGGCCATCTTCTGAAGCTTTCTTT	CSVRGPSSEAFF
-	TRBV3-1	TRBJ1-6	-	TGTGCCAGCAGGAATACAGGGTCGAATTCACCCCTCCACTTT	CASRNTGSNSPLHF
-	TRBV6-2/TRBV6-3	TRBJ1-5	-	TGTGCCAGCAGTGTTCTGGGACACAATCAGCCCCAGCATTTT	CASSVLGHNQPQHF
-	TRBV10-3	TRBJ2-2	TRBD1	TGTGCCATCACCAACAGACAGGGTAACACCGGGGAGCTGTTTTTT	CAITNRQGNTGELFF
-	TRBV28	TRBJ2-1	-	TGTGCCAGCAGGATGGACAGGCGGGAGTTCAATGAGCAGTTCTTC	CASRMDRREFNEQFF
-	TRBV12-3/TRBV12-4	TRBJ1-3	TRBD1	TGTGCCAGCAGCCCTACACTCATCGACAGGGACAGAAACACCATATATTTT	CASSPTLIDRDRNTIYF
-	TRBV10-3	TRBJ1-5	-	TGTGCCATCAGTGATGGTAGCAATCAGCCCCAGCATTTT	CAISDGSNQPQHF
-	TRBV12-3/TRBV12-4	TRBJ1-1	-	TGTGCCAGCAGTTTCCTGATTAGGGCTGGTGAAGCTTTCTTT	CASSFLIRAGEAFF
few	TRBV5-1	TRBJ1-1	-	TGCGCCAGCAGCGTTTTGGCAGGAAAAAGTCGCACTGAAGCTTTCTTT	CASSVLAGKSRTEAFF
few	TRBV7-9	TRBJ2-7	TRBD2	TGTGCCAGCAGCTTAAATAGCGGGAGTAACGAGCAGTACTTC	CASSLNSGSNEQYF
few	TRBV11-2	TRBJ2-2	-	TGTGCCAGCAGCCGCTACTTGGGCGACACCGGGGAGCTGTTTTTT	CASSRYLGDTGELFF
few	TRBV5-6	TRBJ2-7	-	TGTGCCAGCAGCTTGGTGGGCGCGCGGATGGCCTACGAGCAGTACTTC	CASSLVGARMAYEQYF
few	TRBV6-1	TRBJ1-5	-	TGTGCCAGCAGTGAAGCCCGTAGGGGGGTGGCTCAGCCCCAGCATTTT	CASSEARRGVAQPQHF
few	TRBV6-5	TRBJ2-5	TRBD1	TGTGCCAGCAGCAGACAGGGTTTGTTCGAGACCCAGTACTTC	CASSRQGLFETQYF
few	TRBV20-1	TRBJ2-5	TRBD2	TGCAGTGCTGGAGAGGCCGGGGGGTTAGAGACCCAGTACTTC	CSAGEAGGLETQYF
few	TRBV10-3	TRBJ1-2	-	TGTGCCATCAGTGAGTCTATAGGAAACTATGGCTACACCTTC	CAISESIGNYGYTF
-	TRBV20-1	TRBJ1-2	TRBD1	TGCAGTGCTAGCCAGGTCAGGGGGCCAGATGGCTACACCTTC	CSASQVRGPDGYTF
-	TRBV9	TRBJ1-1	-	TGTGCCAGCAGCGTAGATGGGGATGAAGCTTTCTTT	CASSVDGDEAFF
-	TRBV7-2	TRBJ2-3	-	TGTGCCAGCAGCTTAGTTTTGGTTTCCGGACTCGCTTCTAGCACAGATACGCAGTATTTT	CASSLVLVSGLASSTDTQYF
-	TRBV5-1	TRBJ1-5	TRBD1	TGCGCCAGCAGCATAGGACAGGGTAATCCGCCCCAGCATTTT	CASSIGQGNPPQHF
-	TRBV7-6	TRBJ2-3	-	TGTGCCAGCAGCTTACGAGGGGCCACAGATACGCAGTATTTT	CASSLRGATDTQYF
few	TRBV5-1	TRBJ2-2	TRBD2	TGCGCCAGCAGCATGACACTAGCGGGGGGTCCCACCGGGGAGCTGTTTTTT	CASSMTLAGGPTGELFF
few	TRBV5-1	TRBJ1-1	-	TGCGCCAGCAGCTTGTCACAGAAGAACACTGAAGCTTTCTTT	CASSLSQKNTEAFF
few	TRBV28	TRBJ1-2	-	TGTGCCAGCAGTTTCAACCCATTTAAATATGGCTACACCTTC	CASSFNPFKYGYTF